This TCR beta chain was captured in a study of blood T cell repertoires in COVID-19. About the study: Sites across the United States, Italy and Spain contributed samples from acute and convalescent COVID-19.

The V gene end was trimmed by 4 bases and the J gene end by 9 bases; junction bases not matched to a gene: 5. The CDR3 spans 12 residues. Germline V lookup: CDR1 LGHDT, CDR2 YNNKEL (reference sequence). Clones were read by immunoSEQ multiplex PCR, and TCRdb kept only the in-frame ones, dropping some. The sample records fewer than 120,000 clones, 85% to 90% being singletons. The genes are TRBV3-1 (or the pseudogene TRBV3-2) and TRBJ1-1; TRBD1 agrees at 7 bases. The TCR sequence derives from a woman aged 50 to 60 with acute or convalescent COVID-19. The sample taken for sequencing was peripheral blood. The CDR3 loop is CASSREGAKAFF. The CDR3 DNA follows: TGTGCCAGCAGCCGCGAGGGGGCTAAAGCTTTCTTT.